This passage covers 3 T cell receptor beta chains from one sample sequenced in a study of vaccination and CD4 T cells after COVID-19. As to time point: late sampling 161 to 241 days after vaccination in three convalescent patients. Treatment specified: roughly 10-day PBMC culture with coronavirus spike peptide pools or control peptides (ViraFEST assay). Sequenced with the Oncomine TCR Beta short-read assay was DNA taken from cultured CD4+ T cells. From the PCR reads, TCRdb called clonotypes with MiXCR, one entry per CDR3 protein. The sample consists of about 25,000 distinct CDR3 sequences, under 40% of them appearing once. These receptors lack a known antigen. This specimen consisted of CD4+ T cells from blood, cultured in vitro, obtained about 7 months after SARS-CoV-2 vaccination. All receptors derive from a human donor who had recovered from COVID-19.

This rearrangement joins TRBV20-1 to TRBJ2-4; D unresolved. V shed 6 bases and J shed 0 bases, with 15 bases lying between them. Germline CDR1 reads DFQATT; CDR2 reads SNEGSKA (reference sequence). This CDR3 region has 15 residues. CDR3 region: CSAPDILLAKNIQYF. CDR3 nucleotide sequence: TGCAGTGCCCCTGACATTCTCCTAGCCAAAAACATTCAGTACTTC.

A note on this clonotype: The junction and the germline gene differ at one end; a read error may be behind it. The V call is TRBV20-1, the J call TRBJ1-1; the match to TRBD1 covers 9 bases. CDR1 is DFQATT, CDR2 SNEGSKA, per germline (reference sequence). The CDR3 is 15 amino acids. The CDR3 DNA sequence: TGCAGTGCTAGTAATCCTACAGGGGGCGATACTGAAGTTTTCTTT. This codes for CSASNPTGGDTEVFF.

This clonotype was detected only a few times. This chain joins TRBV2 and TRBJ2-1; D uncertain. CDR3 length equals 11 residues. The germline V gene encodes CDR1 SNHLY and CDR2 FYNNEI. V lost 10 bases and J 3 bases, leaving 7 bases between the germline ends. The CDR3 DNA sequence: TGTGCCACAGGATTCTACAATGAGCAGTTCTTC. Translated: CATGFYNEQFF.